A single sample is the source of the 29 T cell receptor beta chains below, sequenced in a study of T-cell reconstitution after alpha-beta-depleted transplantation in children. Study findings and constraints: Diversity and T-cell counts at one year after transplant derived mostly from new T cells.

The antigens for these receptors are not known. Preparation of the TCRbeta library was carried out with unique molecular identifiers. TCRdb itself ran the PCR reads through MiXCR, one entry per CDR3 protein. The sample holds some 300,000 distinct CDR3 sequences, approximately 7.3% seen once. The sequencing here drew on peripheral blood, taken 360 days after TCRalphabeta/CD19-depleted stem cell transplant. These receptors were collected from a female patient between 2 and 10 years old who had a stem cell transplant for Fanconi anemia, so the T cells may come from the graft donor.

This chain uses TRBV5-1 with TRBJ1-1; 7 nucleotides match TRBD1. Per the germline V gene, CDR1 is SGHRS and CDR2 is YFSETQ. The CDR3 is 16 amino acids. The V gene end was trimmed by 3 bases and the J gene end by 8 bases; junction bases not matched to a gene: 16. CDR3 in DNA: TGCGCCAGCAGCTCCTCTCTGGGACAGCTGGTCGTAGAAGCTTTCTTT. It translates to CASSSSLGQLVVEAFF.

The table lists this clonotype with many counts. This sequence joins TRBV12-3 or TRBV12-4 and TRBJ2-7; TRBD1 matches at 8 bases. The CDR3 length is 13 residues. V trimming: 6 bases; J trimming: 3 bases; junction bases outside the gene matches: 4. The CDR3 here is CASSNDRGYEQYF. CDR3 sequence (DNA): TGTGCCAGCAGCAACGACAGGGGCTACGAGCAGTACTTC.

The V and J genes are TRBV12-3 or TRBV12-4 and TRBJ2-5, with 8 bases lining up with TRBD2. The CDR3 spans 15 residues. V lost 2 bases, J lost 5 bases, and 7 bases stayed unmatched. CDR3 protein: CASSLSGGGWETQYF. The CDR3 DNA sequence: TGTGCCAGCAGTTTAAGCGGGGGTGGGTGGGAGACCCAGTACTTC.

In this sample, this clonotype turned up many times. The chain is built from TRBV29-1 and TRBJ2-7; D possibly uses TRBD1 or TRBD2 (5 bases each). The CDR3 sequence is 12 residues long. The germline V gene encodes CDR1 SQVTM and CDR2 ANQGSEA. V lost 7 bases, J lost 2 bases, and 12 bases lay in between. In DNA form, the CDR3 reads TGCAGCGCTACAGGAGGTCCCTACGAGCAGTACGTC. Residues: CSATGGPYEQYV.

This clonotype was detected ten times or more. The gene calls are TRBV6-5 and TRBJ2-2, with 12 bases lining up with TRBD1. After removal of 6 bases from V and 6 bases from J, the junction contained 2 bases not matched to a gene. The CDR3 covers 14 residues. The germline gives CDR1 MNHEY, CDR2 SVGAGI. Written as DNA, the CDR3 is TGTGCCAGCAGCGGGACAGGGGGCCCCGGGGAGCTGTTTTTT. Its translation is CASSGTGGPGELFF.

This clonotype was seen repeatedly, ten times or more. The chain combines TRBV5-1 with TRBJ1-5; D is ambiguous. The length of the CDR3 is 13 residues. The germline V gene has CDR1 SGHRS and CDR2 YFSETQ. V was cut by 1 base and J by 5 bases, with 7 bases left in between. The CDR3 here is CASSLWVDQPQHF. The DNA for the CDR3 is TGCGCCAGCAGCTTGTGGGTGGATCAGCCCCAGCATTTT.

The chain employs TRBV30 and TRBJ1-4; a weak D match, TRBD1 (5 bases). Germline lookup yields CDR1 GTSNPN and CDR2 SVGIG (reference sequence). Trimming stripped 3 bases from V and 7 bases from J, with 15 bases between. The CDR3 length is 14 residues. Written as DNA, the CDR3 is TGTGCCTGGAGCAAAGGCATGGGGACTGAAAAACTGTTTTTT. Amino acid sequence: CAWSKGMGTEKLFF.

This clonotype was observed many times. The chain combines TRBV6-1 with TRBJ2-2, with TRBD2 matching over 7 bases. The CDR3 spans 14 residues. Germline V lookup: CDR1 MNHNS, CDR2 SASEGT. V dropped 0 bases and J dropped 6; count of bases not matched to a gene: 1. The CDR3 DNA reads as TGTGCCAGCAGTGAAGCGAGCGGGGCCGGGGAGCTGTTTTTT. Its translation is CASSEASGAGELFF.

This clonotype appeared many times. The gene calls are TRBV4-3 and TRBJ2-2; TRBD1 matches at 8 bases. The V segment lost 2 bases and the J segment 6 bases; nucleotides outside the gene matches: 5. CDR1 is LGHNA, CDR2 YSLEER, per germline. The CDR3 has 15 amino acids. Here the CDR3 DNA reads TGCGCCAGCAGCCAAAACAGGGGGTCGGCCGGGGAGCTGTTTTTT. Its protein product is CASSQNRGSAGELFF.

Ten or more counts support this clonotype. V usage is TRBV5-1 and J usage is TRBJ2-3; 14 positions agree with TRBD2. CDR1 is SGHRS and CDR2 is YFSETQ in the germline V gene. V lost 0 bases, J lost 7 bases, and 7 bases stayed unmatched. The CDR3 has 17 residues. The CDR3 region is CASSLGFGTSGSYTQYF. CDR3 DNA sequence: TGCGCCAGCAGCTTGGGATTCGGGACTAGCGGGAGTTATACGCAGTATTTT.

This clonotype was observed at least ten times. The chain has TRBV20-1 and TRBJ1-6; weak D call: TRBD1 (5 bases). Deletions cut 0 bases from V and 2 bases from J, with 8 bases between. The germline CDR1 and CDR2 sequences are DFQATT and SNEGSKA (reference sequence). The CDR3 is 15 residues long. CDR3 sequence reads: CSARDGDPYNSPLHF. The CDR3 coding sequence is TGCAGTGCTAGAGACGGGGACCCCTATAATTCACCCCTCCACTTT.

The rearrangement uses TRBV5-6 and TRBJ2-2, with TRBD1 matching over 7 bases. The germline V gene has CDR1 SGHDT and CDR2 YYEEEE. This CDR3 is built from 17 residues. V lost 4 bases to trimming and J lost 4 bases; unmatched junction nucleotides: 13. CDR3 amino acids: CASSHSSRGRATGELFF. The CDR3 nucleotides are TGTGCCAGCAGCCACAGCTCGAGGGGGCGGGCCACCGGGGAGCTGTTTTTT. The whole variable domain, filled in from reference TRBV5-6 and TRBJ2-2, reads DAGVTQSPTHLIKTRGQQVTLRCSPKSGHDTVSWYQQALGQGPQFIFQYYEEEERQRGNFPDRFSGHQFPNYSSELNVNALLLGDSALYLCASSHSSRGRATGELFFGEGSRLTVL.

This chain joins TRBV20-1 and TRBJ1-6; 8 bases map to TRBD1. Per germline, CDR1 DFQATT and CDR2 SNEGSKA (reference sequence). The CDR3 sequence is 17 residues long. With V trimmed by 0 bases and J by 3 bases, 7 bases remained unmatched. CDR3 DNA: TGCAGTGCTAGAGAACAGGGGGTGAGCCTCTATAATTCACCCCTCCACTTT. Its protein product is CSAREQGVSLYNSPLHF.

This clonotype was found a few times. The chain couples TRBV7-6 to TRBJ2-5; 8 nucleotides match TRBD1. V shed 6 bases, J shed 3 bases, and the junction held 18 bases outside the gene matches. This CDR3 is 18 amino acids long. The germline gives CDR1 SGHVS, CDR2 FNYEAQ. This chain's CDR3 is CASSRAAKTGVTKETQYF. The CDR3 DNA sequence: TGTGCCAGCAGTCGGGCGGCTAAGACAGGGGTGACCAAAGAGACCCAGTACTTC.

This clonotype was picked up many times. V gene TRBV4-1 combines with J gene TRBJ2-2, with TRBD2 matching 7 bases. CDR3 length: 16 residues. The junction had 1 base not matched to a gene; V was cut back by 0 bases and J by 0 bases. The germline gives CDR1 MGHRA, CDR2 YSYEKL. The DNA for the CDR3 is TGCGCCAGCAGCCAAGAAAGCGGGACGAACACCGGGGAGCTGTTTTTT. Protein product: CASSQESGTNTGELFF.

This clonotype has at least ten counts. The rearrangement links TRBV20-1 to TRBJ2-7, with TRBD1 as a possible D gene (5 bases). Germline loops: CDR1 DFQATT, CDR2 SNEGSKA (reference sequence). This CDR3 is 16 amino acids long. V was shortened by 2 bases and J by 3 bases, with 20 bases between the two germline ends. As DNA, the CDR3 is TGCAGTGCTAGACATATTAGGAGCAGGGATCTCTACGAGCAGTACTTC. Amino acid sequence: CSARHIRSRDLYEQYF.

The chain links TRBV11-2 to TRBJ1-2; the D gene is possibly TRBD1 (5 bases). CDR1 is SGHAT and CDR2 is FQNNGV in the germline V gene. The CDR3 covers 16 residues. Trimming stripped 2 bases from V and 4 bases from J, with 17 bases between. The CDR3 region is CASSLLLQGKGYGYTF. The CDR3 DNA follows: TGTGCCAGCAGCTTATTGCTGCAGGGTAAAGGCTATGGCTACACCTTC.

Regarding this clonotype: This may be a read error, as it is one base from a much larger clone. This chain joins TRBV5-1 and TRBJ2-6; TRBD1 is a possible D gene (5 bases). This CDR3 has 15 residues. V was pared by 3 bases and J by 0 bases, with 7 bases between. CDR1 and CDR2 from the germline V gene are SGHRS and YFSETQ. CDR3 sequence reads: CASSSQVSGANVLTF. DNA for the CDR3: TGCGCCAGCAGCTCACAGGTCTCTGGGGCCAACGTCCTGACTTTC.

This clonotype was recorded at least ten times. V gene TRBV28 combines with J gene TRBJ2-3; 10 bases align to TRBD2. Germline CDR1 is MDHEN and CDR2 is SYDVKM. The trim removed 3 bases at V and 3 bases at J, leaving 9 bases unmatched. CDR3 size: 17 residues. CDR3 region: CASSFGLAGAATDTQYF. The CDR3 DNA reads TGTGCCAGCAGTTTCGGTCTAGCGGGGGCGGCGACAGATACGCAGTATTTT. The full variable domain, rest sourced from reference TRBV28 and TRBJ2-3, is DVKVTQSSRYLVKRTGEKVFLECVQDMDHENMFWYRQDPGLGLRLIYFSYDVKMKEKGDIPEGYSVSREKKERFSLILESASTNQTSMYLCASSFGLAGAATDTQYFGPGTRLTVL.

At least ten counts were recorded for this clonotype. The rearrangement joins TRBV2 to TRBJ2-7; D gene uncertain. Per the germline V gene, CDR1 is SNHLY and CDR2 is FYNNEI. This CDR3 spans 15 amino acids. Between the trimmed V and J ends, which lost 2 bases and 0 bases, there was a span of 11 bases. CDR3 bases: TGTGCCAGCAGTGAAAGGGTTCAAAGCTCCTACGAGCAGTACTTC. Its translation is CASSERVQSSYEQYF.

The chain links TRBV5-1 to TRBJ1-3; the D is unclear. Germline CDR1 is SGHRS and CDR2 is YFSETQ. This CDR3 spans 17 amino acids. Trimming took off 3 bases at V and 0 bases at J, with 16 bases between the two ends. The CDR3 is CASSWGPSESSGNTIYF. The CDR3 nucleotides read TGCGCCAGCAGCTGGGGTCCCAGCGAGAGCTCTGGAAACACCATATATTTT.

This chain joins TRBV11-2 and TRBJ2-3; 8 bases line up with TRBD2. CDR3 size: 18 residues. V was clipped by 5 bases and J by 4 bases; unmatched bases: 17. Germline loops: CDR1 SGHAT, CDR2 FQNNGV. The CDR3 region is CASSRAGTRDFFPDTQYF. As DNA, the CDR3 is TGTGCCAGCAGCCGAGCCGGGACTAGAGATTTTTTTCCAGATACGCAGTATTTT.

The chain has TRBV12-3 or TRBV12-4 and TRBJ2-2; D remains unclear. Trimming removed 5 bases at V and 5 bases at J, with 27 bases between. The CDR3 spans 19 residues. The CDR3: CASSLRLQPPGGPTGELFF. The CDR3 DNA sequence: TGTGCCAGCAGTCTAAGGCTCCAACCGCCAGGCGGTCCGACCGGGGAGCTGTTTTTT.

The chain combines TRBV6-5 with TRBJ2-1, with 7 bases identical to TRBD2. The CDR3 is made up of 16 amino acids. J lost 0 bases, V lost 3 bases, and 5 bases had no gene match. The germline V gene encodes CDR1 MNHEY and CDR2 SVGAGI. CDR3 DNA sequence: TGTGCCAGCAGTTATAGCGGGTGGGCCTCCTACAATGAGCAGTTCTTC. This translates into CASSYSGWASYNEQFF.

This clonotype was observed many times. The V and J genes are TRBV29-1 and TRBJ2-1; no reliable D call. CDR1 and CDR2 (germline): SQVTM, ANQGSEA. Trimming took off 5 bases at V and 3 bases at J, with 5 bases between the two ends. The length of the CDR3 is 11 residues. CDR3 coding DNA: TGCAGCGTTTTAAGCTACAATGAGCAGTTCTTC. Its translation is CSVLSYNEQFF.

This clonotype appeared many times. The chain carries TRBV12-3 or TRBV12-4 and TRBJ1-5; no firm D call. Deletions cut 6 bases from V and 2 bases from J, with 11 bases between. This CDR3 has 14 residues. This CDR3 reads CASSQDGGNQPQHF. The CDR3 DNA is TGTGCCAGCAGCCAGGACGGGGGCAATCAGCCCCAGCATTTT.

In this sample, this clonotype turned up many times. The chain combines TRBV20-1 with TRBJ1-5; a possible D gene is TRBD1 (6 bases). Germline lookup yields CDR1 DFQATT and CDR2 SNEGSKA (reference sequence). The CDR3 spans 13 residues. The germline V and J ends were trimmed by 6 bases and 0 bases, with 9 bases remaining between them. The DNA of the CDR3 is TGCAGTGCAGGGGGTTATAGCAATCAGCCCCAGCATTTT. This sequence encodes CSAGGYSNQPQHF.

The chain uses TRBV18 and TRBJ2-2, with 7 bases fitting TRBD2. In germline, CDR1 is KGHSH, CDR2 LQKENI. This CDR3 is built from 16 residues. V shed 6 bases, J shed 0 bases, and the junction held 7 bases outside the gene matches. CDR3 loop: CASSPRLATNTGELFF. The CDR3 DNA follows: TGTGCCAGCTCGCCCAGACTAGCTACGAACACCGGGGAGCTGTTTTTT.

The table lists this clonotype with many counts. V is TRBV2 and J is TRBJ2-7; D might be TRBD2 (5 bases). Trimming took 5 bases from V and 6 from J, leaving 11 bases between them. Germline values: CDR1 SNHLY, CDR2 FYNNEI. This CDR3 is 12 amino acids long. In nucleotides, the CDR3 is TGTGCCAGCAGTCCCGGACTGATCGAGCAGTACTTC. Translation gives CASSPGLIEQYF.